This T cell receptor beta chain was identified during a study of OX40 agonist ivuxolimab in advanced cancers. Looking at the study overall: A history of anti-PD-1, anti-PD-L1 or anti-CTLA-4 therapy was acceptable, and about 37% had some. Study results and limitations: Circulating CD4+ and CD8+ T cells showed clonal expansion by week 6 at 0.1 to 3.0 mg/kg.

Comments on this clone: What it binds is not known.

The V end lost 7 bases, the J end lost 0 bases, and 15 bases lay between the germline ends. Germline V CDR1 and CDR2: SQVTM, ANQGSEA. This CDR3 is 14 amino acids long. The study sampled blood at baseline, cycle 4 day 1, and cycle 7 day 1. The assay was immunoSEQ multiplex PCR, and TCRdb's table has in-frame clones only and misses some. This repertoire shows 70,000 to 95,000 clones, approximately 88% found once; its top ten account for roughly 4.3%. Here the sequenced sample was CD4+ or CD8+ T cells sorted from blood, taken in a trial of the OX40 agonist ivuxolimab. The chain uses TRBV29-1 and TRBJ1-1; D remains ambiguous. The TCR originated in an adult with an advanced solid tumor such as melanoma, head and neck, liver or kidney cancer. CDR3 nucleotides: TGCAGCGCAGAGGCAGCGAGAATGAACACTGAAGCTTTCTTT. Protein product: CSAEAARMNTEAFF.